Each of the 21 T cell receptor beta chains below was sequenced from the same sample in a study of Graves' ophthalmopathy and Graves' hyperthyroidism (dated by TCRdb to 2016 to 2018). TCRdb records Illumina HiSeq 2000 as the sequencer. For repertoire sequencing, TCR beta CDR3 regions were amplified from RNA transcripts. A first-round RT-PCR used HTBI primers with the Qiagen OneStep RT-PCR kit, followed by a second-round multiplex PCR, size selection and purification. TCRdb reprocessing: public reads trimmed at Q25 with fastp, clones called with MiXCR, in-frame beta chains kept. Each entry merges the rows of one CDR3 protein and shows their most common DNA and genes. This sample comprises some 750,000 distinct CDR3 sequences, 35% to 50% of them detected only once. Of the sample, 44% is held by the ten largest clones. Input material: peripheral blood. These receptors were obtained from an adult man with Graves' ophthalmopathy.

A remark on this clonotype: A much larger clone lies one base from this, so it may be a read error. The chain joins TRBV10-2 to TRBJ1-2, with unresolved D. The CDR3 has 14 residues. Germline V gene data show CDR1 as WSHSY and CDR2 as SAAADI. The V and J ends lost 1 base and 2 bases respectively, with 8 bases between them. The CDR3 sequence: CASSEFNGNYGYTF. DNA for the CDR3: TGCGCCAGCAGTGAGTTTAACGGGAACTATGGCTACACCTTC.

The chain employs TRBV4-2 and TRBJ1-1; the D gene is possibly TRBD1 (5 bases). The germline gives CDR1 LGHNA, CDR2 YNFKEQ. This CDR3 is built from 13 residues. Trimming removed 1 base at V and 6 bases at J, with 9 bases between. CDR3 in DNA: TGTGCCAGCAGCCAAGGGAGGGGCTCTGAAGCTTTCTTT. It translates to CASSQGRGSEAFF.

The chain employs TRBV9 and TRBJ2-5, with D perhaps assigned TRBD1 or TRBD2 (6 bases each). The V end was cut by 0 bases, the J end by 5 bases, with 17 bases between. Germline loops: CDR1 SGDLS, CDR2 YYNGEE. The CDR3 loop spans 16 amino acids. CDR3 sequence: CASSVVGSGALETQYF. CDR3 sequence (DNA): TGTGCCAGCAGCGTAGTGGGATCGGGGGCGTTGGAGACCCAGTACTTC.

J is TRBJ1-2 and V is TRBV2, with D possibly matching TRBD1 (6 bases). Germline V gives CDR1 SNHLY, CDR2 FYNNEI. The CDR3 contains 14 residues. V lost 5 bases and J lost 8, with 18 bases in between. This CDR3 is CASSLSGGQRGYTF. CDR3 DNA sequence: TGTGCCAGCAGTCTAAGTGGGGGGCAGAGGGGCTACACCTTC.

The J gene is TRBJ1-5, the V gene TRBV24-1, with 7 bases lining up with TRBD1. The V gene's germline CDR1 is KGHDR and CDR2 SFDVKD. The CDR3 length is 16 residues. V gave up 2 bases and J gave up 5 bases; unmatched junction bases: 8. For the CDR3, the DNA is TGTGCCACCAGTGATTCCCGTCCCACAGGGGATCAGCCCCAGCATTTT. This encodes CATSDSRPTGDQPQHF.

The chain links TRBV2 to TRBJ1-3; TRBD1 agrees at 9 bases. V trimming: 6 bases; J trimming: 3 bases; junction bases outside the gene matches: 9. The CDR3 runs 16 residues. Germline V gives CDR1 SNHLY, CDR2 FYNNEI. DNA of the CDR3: TGTGCCAGCAGCCAAGTACGGACAGGGGTTGGAAACACCATATATTTT. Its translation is CASSQVRTGVGNTIYF.

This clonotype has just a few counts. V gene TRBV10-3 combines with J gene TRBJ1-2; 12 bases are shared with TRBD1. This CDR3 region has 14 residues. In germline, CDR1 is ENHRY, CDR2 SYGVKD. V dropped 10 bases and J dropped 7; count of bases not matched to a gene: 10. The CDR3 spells CASSKGQGAFGYTF. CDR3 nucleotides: TGTGCCAGCAGCAAGGGACAGGGGGCGTTTGGCTACACCTTC.

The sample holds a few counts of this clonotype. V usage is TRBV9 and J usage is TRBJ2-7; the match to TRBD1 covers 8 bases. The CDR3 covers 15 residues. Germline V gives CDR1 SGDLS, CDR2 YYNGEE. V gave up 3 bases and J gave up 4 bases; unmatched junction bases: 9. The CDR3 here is CASSASTGAGYEQYF. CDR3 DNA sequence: TGTGCCAGCAGCGCCTCGACAGGGGCAGGGTACGAGCAGTACTTC.

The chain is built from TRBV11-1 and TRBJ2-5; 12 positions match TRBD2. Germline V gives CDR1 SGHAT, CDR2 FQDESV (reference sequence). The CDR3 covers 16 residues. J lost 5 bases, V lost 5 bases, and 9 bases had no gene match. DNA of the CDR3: TGTGCCAGCAGCCCCAGACTAGCGGGAGCTGATGAGACCCAGTACTTC. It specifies CASSPRLAGADETQYF.

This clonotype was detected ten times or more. The CDR3 DNA follows: TGTGCCAGTCAATCCAGGGAAAGCAATCAGCCCCAGCATTTT. Amino acid sequence: CASQSRESNQPQHF. This sequence joins TRBV24-1 and TRBJ1-5; maybe TRBD1 (5 bases). Germline V lookup: CDR1 KGHDR, CDR2 SFDVKD. This CDR3 is built from 14 residues. V gave up 11 bases and J gave up 1 base, with 14 bases separating them.

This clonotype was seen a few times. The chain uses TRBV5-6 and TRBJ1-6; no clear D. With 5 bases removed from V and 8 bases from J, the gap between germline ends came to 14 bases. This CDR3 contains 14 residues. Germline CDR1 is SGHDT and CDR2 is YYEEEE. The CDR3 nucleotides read TGTGCCAGCAGTGGGAAACAGTGGGATTCACCCCTCCACTTT. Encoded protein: CASSGKQWDSPLHF.

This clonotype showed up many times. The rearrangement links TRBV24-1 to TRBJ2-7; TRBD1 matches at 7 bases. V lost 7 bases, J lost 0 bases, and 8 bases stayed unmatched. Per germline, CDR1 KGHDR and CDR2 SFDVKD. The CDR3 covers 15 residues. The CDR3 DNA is TGTGCCACCAGCCAACAGGGGCATCGCTCCTACGAGCAGTACTTC. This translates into CATSQQGHRSYEQYF.

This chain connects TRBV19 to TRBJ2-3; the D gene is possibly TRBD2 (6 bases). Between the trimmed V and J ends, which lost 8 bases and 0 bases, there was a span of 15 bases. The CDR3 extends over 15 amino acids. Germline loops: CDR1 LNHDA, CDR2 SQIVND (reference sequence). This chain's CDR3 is CASARDFASTDTQYF. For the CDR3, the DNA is TGTGCCAGTGCGCGGGACTTCGCTAGCACAGATACGCAGTATTTT.

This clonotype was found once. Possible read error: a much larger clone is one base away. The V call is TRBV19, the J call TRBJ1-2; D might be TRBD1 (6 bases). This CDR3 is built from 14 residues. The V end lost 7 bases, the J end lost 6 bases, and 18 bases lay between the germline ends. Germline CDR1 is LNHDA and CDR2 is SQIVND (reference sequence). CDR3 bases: TGTGCCAGTAATGCGGGGCAAGGGGGAGATGGCTACACCTTC. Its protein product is CASNAGQGGDGYTF. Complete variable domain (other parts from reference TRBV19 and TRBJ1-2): DGGITQSPKYLFRKEGQNVTLSCEQNLNHDAMYWYRQDPGQGLRLIYYSQIVNDFQKGDIAEGYSVSREKKESFPLTVTSAQKNPTAFYLCASNAGQGGDGYTFGSGTRLTVV.

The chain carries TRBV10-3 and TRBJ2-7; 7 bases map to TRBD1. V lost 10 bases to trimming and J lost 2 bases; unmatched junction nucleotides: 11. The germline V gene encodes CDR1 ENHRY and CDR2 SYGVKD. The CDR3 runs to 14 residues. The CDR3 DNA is TGTGCCAGCAGCGGATCGGGACAGACCTACGAGCAGTACTTC. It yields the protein CASSGSGQTYEQYF.

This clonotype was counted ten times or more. As DNA, the CDR3 is TGCAGTGCATCAACGAAGGGAAGAAACACTGAAGCTTTCTTT. Translating it yields CSASTKGRNTEAFF. The gene calls are TRBV20-1 and TRBJ1-1, with no clear D. This CDR3 is 14 amino acids long. CDR1 and CDR2 from the germline V gene are DFQATT and SNEGSKA (reference sequence). V was trimmed by 6 bases and J by 2 bases, leaving 16 bases between them.

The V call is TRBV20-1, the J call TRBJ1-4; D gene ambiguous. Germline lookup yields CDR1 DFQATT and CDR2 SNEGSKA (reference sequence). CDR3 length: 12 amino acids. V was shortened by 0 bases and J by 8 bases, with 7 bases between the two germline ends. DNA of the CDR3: TGCAGTGCTAGAGACGACAAAGAAAAACTGTTTTTT. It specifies CSARDDKEKLFF.

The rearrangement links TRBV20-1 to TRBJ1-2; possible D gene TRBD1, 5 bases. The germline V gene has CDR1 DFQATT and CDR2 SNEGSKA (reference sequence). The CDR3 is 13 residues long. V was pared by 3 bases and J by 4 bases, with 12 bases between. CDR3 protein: CSARGTYGYGYTF. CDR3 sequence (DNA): TGCAGTGCTAGGGGGACTTACGGCTATGGCTACACCTTC.

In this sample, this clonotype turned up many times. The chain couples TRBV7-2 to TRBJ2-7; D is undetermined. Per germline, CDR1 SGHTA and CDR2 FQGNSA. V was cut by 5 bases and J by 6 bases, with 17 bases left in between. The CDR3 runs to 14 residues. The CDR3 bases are TGTGCCAGCAGCAACCAAGGCCCTGGGCTCGAGCAGTACTTC. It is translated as CASSNQGPGLEQYF.

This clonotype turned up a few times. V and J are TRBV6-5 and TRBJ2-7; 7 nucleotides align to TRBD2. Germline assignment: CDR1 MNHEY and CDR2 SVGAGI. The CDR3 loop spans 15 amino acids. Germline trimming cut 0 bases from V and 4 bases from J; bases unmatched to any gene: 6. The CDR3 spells CASSYSTGGGYEQYF. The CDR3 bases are TGTGCCAGCAGTTACTCGACGGGGGGAGGGTACGAGCAGTACTTC.

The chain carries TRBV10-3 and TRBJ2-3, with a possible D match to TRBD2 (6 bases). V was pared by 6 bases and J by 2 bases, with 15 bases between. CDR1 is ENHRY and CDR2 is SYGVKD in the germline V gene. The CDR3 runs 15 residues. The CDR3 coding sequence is TGTGCCATCAGCCGGTCGGGGGAACTCACAGATACGCAGTATTTT. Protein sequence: CAISRSGELTDTQYF.